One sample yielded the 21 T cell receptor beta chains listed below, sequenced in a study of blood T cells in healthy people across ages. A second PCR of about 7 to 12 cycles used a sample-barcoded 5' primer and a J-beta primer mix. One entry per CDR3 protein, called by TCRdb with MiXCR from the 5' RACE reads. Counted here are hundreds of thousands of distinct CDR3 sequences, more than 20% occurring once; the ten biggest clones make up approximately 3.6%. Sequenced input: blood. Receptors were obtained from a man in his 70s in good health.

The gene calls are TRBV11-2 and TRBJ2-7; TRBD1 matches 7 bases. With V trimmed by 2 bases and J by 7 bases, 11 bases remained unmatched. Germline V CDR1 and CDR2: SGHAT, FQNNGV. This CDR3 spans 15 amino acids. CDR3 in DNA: TGTGCCAGCAGCTTATTCCGGGACAGTGGGGTTGAGCAGTACTTC. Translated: CASSLFRDSGVEQYF.

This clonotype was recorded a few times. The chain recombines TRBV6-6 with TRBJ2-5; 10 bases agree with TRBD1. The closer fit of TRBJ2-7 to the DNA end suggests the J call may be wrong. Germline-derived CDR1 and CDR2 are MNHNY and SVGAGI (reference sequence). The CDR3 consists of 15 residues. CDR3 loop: CASSQPRDRGYEQYF. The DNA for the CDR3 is TGTGCCAGCAGTCAACCGCGGGACAGGGGCTACGAGCAGTACTTC.

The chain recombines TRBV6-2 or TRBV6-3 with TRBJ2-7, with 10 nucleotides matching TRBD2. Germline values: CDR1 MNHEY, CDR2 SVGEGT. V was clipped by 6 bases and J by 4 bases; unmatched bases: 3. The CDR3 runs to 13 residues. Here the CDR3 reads CASRSSGSYEQYF. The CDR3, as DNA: TGTGCCAGCAGATCTAGCGGGAGTTACGAGCAGTACTTC.

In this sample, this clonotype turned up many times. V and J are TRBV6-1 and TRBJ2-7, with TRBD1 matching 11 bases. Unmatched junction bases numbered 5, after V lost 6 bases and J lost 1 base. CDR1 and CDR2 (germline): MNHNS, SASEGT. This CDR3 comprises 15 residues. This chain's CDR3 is CASRPGQGVSYEQYF. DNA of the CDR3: TGTGCCAGCAGACCGGGACAGGGGGTTTCCTACGAGCAGTACTTC.

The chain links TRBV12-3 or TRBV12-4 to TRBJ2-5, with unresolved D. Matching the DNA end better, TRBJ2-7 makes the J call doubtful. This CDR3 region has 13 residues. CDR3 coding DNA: TGTGCCAGCAGTTACTCCAAGACCTACGAGCAGTACTTC. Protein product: CASSYSKTYEQYF.

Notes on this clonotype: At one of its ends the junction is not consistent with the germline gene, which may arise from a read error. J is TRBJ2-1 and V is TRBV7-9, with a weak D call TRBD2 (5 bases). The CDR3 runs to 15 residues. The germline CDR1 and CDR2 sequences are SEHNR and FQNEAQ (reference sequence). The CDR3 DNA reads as TGCGCCAGCAGCTTAGAACTCCCCGGGGTCAATGAGCAGTTCTTC. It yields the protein CASSLELPGVNEQFF. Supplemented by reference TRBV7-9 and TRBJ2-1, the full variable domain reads DTGVSQNPRHKITKRGQNVTFRCDPISEHNRLYWYRQTLGQGPEFLTYFQNEAQLEKSRLLSDRFSAERPKGSFSTLEIQRTEQGDSAMYLCASSLELPGVNEQFFGPGTRLTVL.

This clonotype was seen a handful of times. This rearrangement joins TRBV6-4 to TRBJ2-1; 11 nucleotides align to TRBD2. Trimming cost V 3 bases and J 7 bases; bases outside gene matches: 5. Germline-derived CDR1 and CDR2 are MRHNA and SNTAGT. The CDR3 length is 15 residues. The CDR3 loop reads CASSEASGRFNEQFF. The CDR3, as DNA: TGTGCCAGCAGTGAAGCTAGCGGGAGGTTTAATGAGCAGTTCTTC.

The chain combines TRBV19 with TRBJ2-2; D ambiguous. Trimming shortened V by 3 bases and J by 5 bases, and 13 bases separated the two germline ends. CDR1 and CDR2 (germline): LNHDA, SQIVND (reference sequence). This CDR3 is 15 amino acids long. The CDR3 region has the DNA TGTGCCAGTAGTATGCCGGGTTTGAGTACCGGGGAGCTGTTTTTT. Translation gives CASSMPGLSTGELFF.

CDR3 sequence (DNA): TGTGCCAGCAGTTTATATGGGAATAATGAAAAACTGTTTTTT. Translated: CASSLYGNNEKLFF. J is TRBJ1-4 and V is TRBV27; D remains unclear. The germline V gene has CDR1 MNHEY and CDR2 SMNVEV (reference sequence). Deletions cut 1 base from V and 4 bases from J, with 7 bases between. This CDR3 is 14 amino acids long.

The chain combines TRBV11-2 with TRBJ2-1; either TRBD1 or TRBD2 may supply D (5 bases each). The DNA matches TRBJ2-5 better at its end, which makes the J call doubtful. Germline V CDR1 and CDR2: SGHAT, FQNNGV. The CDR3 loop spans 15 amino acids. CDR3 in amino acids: CASSLSSRGLETQYF. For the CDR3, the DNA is TGTGCCAGCAGCTTATCGAGTCGGGGCTTGGAGACCCAGTACTTC.

CDR3 amino acids: CASSLPRDRPSTDTQYF. The CDR3 coding sequence is TGCGCCAGCAGCTTGCCGCGGGACAGACCTAGCACAGATACGCAGTATTTT. This sequence joins TRBV5-1 and TRBJ2-3; maybe TRBD1 (7 bases). Trimming left V 1 base short and J 0 bases short, with 15 bases between. Germline V gene data show CDR1 as SGHRS and CDR2 as YFSETQ. The CDR3 contains 17 residues.

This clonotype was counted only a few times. The CDR3 loop reads CASTSGTNNEQFF. As DNA, the CDR3 is TGTGCCAGCACCTCCGGGACTAACAATGAGCAGTTCTTC. V gene TRBV7-3 combines with J gene TRBJ2-1; TRBD2 matches at 7 bases. The J segment lost 5 bases and the V segment lost 7 bases, leaving 5 bases of the junction unmatched. Per the germline V gene, CDR1 is SGHTA and CDR2 is FQGTGA. There are 13 residues in the CDR3.

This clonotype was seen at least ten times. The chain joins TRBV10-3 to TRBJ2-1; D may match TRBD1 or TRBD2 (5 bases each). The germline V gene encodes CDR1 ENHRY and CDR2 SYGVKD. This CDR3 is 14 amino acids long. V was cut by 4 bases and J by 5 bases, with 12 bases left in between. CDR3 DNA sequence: TGTGCCATCAGTGTCGGGACCGGAAACAATGAGCAGTTCTTC. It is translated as CAISVGTGNNEQFF.

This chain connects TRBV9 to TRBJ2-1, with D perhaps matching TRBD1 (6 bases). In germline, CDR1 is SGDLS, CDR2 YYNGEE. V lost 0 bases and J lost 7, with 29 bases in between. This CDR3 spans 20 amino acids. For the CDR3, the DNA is TGTGCCAGCAGCGTAGCAGATCAGGGGAATTTAGAGGGAGAGGCGAATGAGCAGTTCTTC. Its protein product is CASSVADQGNLEGEANEQFF.

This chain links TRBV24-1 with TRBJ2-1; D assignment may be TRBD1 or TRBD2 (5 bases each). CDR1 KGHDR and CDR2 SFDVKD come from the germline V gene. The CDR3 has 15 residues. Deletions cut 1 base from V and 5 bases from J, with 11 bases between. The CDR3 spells CATSDFRGDHNEQFF. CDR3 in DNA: TGTGCCACCAGTGATTTTAGAGGGGACCACAATGAGCAGTTCTTC.

The CDR3 DNA sequence: TGCGCCAGCAGCCCACGTTTGGTCACAGATACGCAGTATTTT. Residues: CASSPRLVTDTQYF. The rearrangement joins TRBV5-1 to TRBJ2-3; D unclear. The CDR3 is 14 amino acids. Trimming stripped 4 bases from V and 2 bases from J, with 11 bases between. CDR1 SGHRS and CDR2 YFSETQ come from the germline V gene.

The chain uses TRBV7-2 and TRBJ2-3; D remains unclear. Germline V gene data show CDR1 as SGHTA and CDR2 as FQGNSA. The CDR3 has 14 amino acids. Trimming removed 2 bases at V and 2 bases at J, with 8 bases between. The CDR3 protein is CASSLLGPTDTQYF. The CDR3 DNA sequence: TGTGCCAGCAGCTTACTTGGCCCCACAGATACGCAGTATTTT.

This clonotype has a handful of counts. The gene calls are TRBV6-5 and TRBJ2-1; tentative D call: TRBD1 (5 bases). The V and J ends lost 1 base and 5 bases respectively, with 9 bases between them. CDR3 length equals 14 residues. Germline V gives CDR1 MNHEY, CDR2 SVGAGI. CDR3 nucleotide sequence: TGTGCCAGCAGTTACTTGGCAGGGAACAATGAGCAGTTCTTC. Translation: CASSYLAGNNEQFF.

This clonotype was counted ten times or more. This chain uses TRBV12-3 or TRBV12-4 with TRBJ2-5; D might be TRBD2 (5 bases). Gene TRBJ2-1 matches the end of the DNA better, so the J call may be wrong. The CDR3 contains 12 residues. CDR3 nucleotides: TGTGCCAGCAGGCTAGCAGGAAATGAGCAGTTCTTC. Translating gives CASRLAGNEQFF.

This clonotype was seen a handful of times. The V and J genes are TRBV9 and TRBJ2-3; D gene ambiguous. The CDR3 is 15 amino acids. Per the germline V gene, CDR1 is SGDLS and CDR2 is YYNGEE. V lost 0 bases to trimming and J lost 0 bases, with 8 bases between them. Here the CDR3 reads CASSVGSASTDTQYF. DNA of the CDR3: TGTGCCAGCAGCGTAGGTTCGGCTAGCACAGATACGCAGTATTTT.

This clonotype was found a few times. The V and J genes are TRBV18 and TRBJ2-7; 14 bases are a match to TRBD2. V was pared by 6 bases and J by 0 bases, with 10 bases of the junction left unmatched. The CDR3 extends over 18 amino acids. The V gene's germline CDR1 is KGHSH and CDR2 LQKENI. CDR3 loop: CASSQGTSGSMGSYEQYF. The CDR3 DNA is TGTGCCAGCTCCCAGGGGACTAGCGGGAGTATGGGCTCCTACGAGCAGTACTTC. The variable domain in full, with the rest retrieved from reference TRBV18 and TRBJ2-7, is NAGVMQNPRHLVRRRGQEARLRCSPMKGHSHVYWYRQLPEEGLKFMVYLQKENIIDESGMPKERFSAEFPKEGPSILRIQQVVRGDSAAYFCASSQGTSGSMGSYEQYFGPGTRLTVT.